The 17 T cell receptor beta chains in this list originate from one sample, sequenced in a study of shared clonotypes between healthy human individuals. Data came from immunoSEQ multiplex PCR; TCRdb stores just in-frame clones and leaves some out. The repertoire holds more than 2 million clones, with almost 96% as singletons. Material: naive CD4+ T cells sorted from blood. Subset denoted: CD45RA+ positively selected. All receptors come from a man between 18 and 35 years old in good health.

This clone has only one observation. The V call is TRBV6-5, the J call TRBJ2-4; D call uncertain. Germline-derived CDR1 and CDR2 are MNHEY and SVGAGI. The CDR3 consists of 12 residues. The V end was cut by 2 bases, the J end by 3 bases, with 2 bases between. The CDR3 loop reads CASSYVKNIQYF. CDR3 nucleotide sequence: TGTGCCAGCAGTTACGTCAAAAACATTCAGTACTTC.

The rearrangement links TRBV2 to TRBJ1-4, with 10 bases lining up with TRBD1. The junction had 3 bases not matched to a gene; V was cut back by 8 bases and J by 0 bases. The germline V gene has CDR1 SNHLY and CDR2 FYNNEI. The CDR3 extends over 15 amino acids. The CDR3 sequence is CASGDRGPTNEKLFF. The CDR3 bases are TGTGCCAGCGGCGACAGGGGGCCAACTAATGAAAAACTGTTTTTT.

The chain recombines TRBV1 with TRBJ1-1. TRBV1 is recorded as a pseudogene. The CDR3 has 16 residues. CDR3 amino acids: CTSSQVGAQRNTEAFF. The CDR3 DNA sequence: TGCACCAGCAGCCAAGTCGGGGCTCAAAGAAACACTGAAGCTTTCTTT.

As concerns this clone: Other DNA variants within this sample encode the same CDR3. The chain links TRBV28 to TRBJ1-5; D gene unclear. From germline, CDR1 is MDHEN and CDR2 SYDVKM. V was trimmed by 5 bases and J by 2 bases, leaving 7 bases between them. This CDR3 has 13 residues. The CDR3 spells CASSAQGNQPQHF. For the CDR3, the DNA is TGTGCCAGCAGTGCCCAAGGCAATCAGCCCCAGCATTTT.

V and J are TRBV7-2 and TRBJ2-7; 7 nucleotides agree with TRBD2. Unmatched junction bases numbered 6, after V lost 5 bases and J lost 2 bases. The CDR3 loop spans 14 amino acids. Per the germline V gene, CDR1 is SGHTA and CDR2 is FQGNSA. The CDR3 coding sequence is TGTGCCAGCAGCCCGGGGGGTTCCACCTACGAGCAGTACTTC. Translation gives CASSPGGSTYEQYF.

The rearrangement joins TRBV9 to TRBJ2-3; D gene unclear. Germline V gives CDR1 SGDLS, CDR2 YYNGEE. Trimming removed 3 bases at V and 0 bases at J, with 14 bases between. CDR3 length equals 16 residues. The CDR3 DNA reads as TGTGCCAGCAGCGGATTCTTGGCCTCTAGCACAGATACGCAGTATTTT. It encodes CASSGFLASSTDTQYF.

The rearrangement links TRBV27 to TRBJ1-6; weak D call: TRBD1 (5 bases). This CDR3 is built from 16 residues. Trimming left V 1 base short and J 5 bases short, with 12 bases between. Per the germline V gene, CDR1 is MNHEY and CDR2 is SMNVEV (reference sequence). In DNA, the CDR3 is TGTGCCAGCAGTTTATTTGGGGGGACGGATAATTCACCCCTCCACTTT. Protein: CASSLFGGTDNSPLHF.

On this clone: At the DNA level, this CDR3 is encoded by other sequences in the same sample as well. V is TRBV28 and J is TRBJ1-2; D remains ambiguous. The CDR3 spans 10 residues. V lost 8 bases and J lost 1, with 2 bases in between. Germline assignment: CDR1 MDHEN and CDR2 SYDVKM. As DNA, the CDR3 is TGTGCCAGCGGTAACTATGGCTACACCTTC. Translated: CASGNYGYTF.

This clone was counted once. In DNA, the CDR3 is TGTGCCAGCAGCGCCTCGACAGGGCCGTACGAGCAGTACTTC. It is translated as CASSASTGPYEQYF. V gene TRBV5-4 combines with J gene TRBJ2-7, with TRBD1 identical over 7 bases. The V and J ends lost 4 bases and 4 bases, in that order; junction bases with no gene match: 8. Germline V lookup: CDR1 SGHNT, CDR2 YYREEE (reference sequence). The CDR3 sequence is 14 residues long.

Comment on this clone: Distinct nucleotide sequences in the sample also encode this CDR3. The chain recombines TRBV6-1 with TRBJ1-5; the match to TRBD1 covers 7 bases. Unmatched junction bases numbered 2, after V lost 3 bases and J lost 6 bases. The CDR3 extends over 13 amino acids. Germline V gives CDR1 MNHNS, CDR2 SASEGT. Here the CDR3 reads CASSDQGGQPQHF. The CDR3 DNA sequence: TGTGCCAGCAGTGACCAGGGGGGTCAGCCCCAGCATTTT.

This clone was counted once. The chain recombines TRBV5-1 with TRBJ2-3; TRBD2 aligns across 11 bases. The CDR3 is 16 amino acids. Trimming cost V 4 bases and J 3 bases; bases outside gene matches: 7. CDR1 SGHRS and CDR2 YFSETQ come from the germline V gene. Here the CDR3 reads CASSLLAGEITDTQYF. The CDR3 DNA is TGCGCCAGCAGCCTACTAGCGGGAGAGATTACAGATACGCAGTATTTT.

The chain employs TRBV6-6 and TRBJ1-1, with D unresolved. Trimming removed 5 bases from V and 0 bases from J, with 13 bases in between. The germline V gene has CDR1 MNHNY and CDR2 SVGAGI (reference sequence). The CDR3 covers 15 residues. CDR3 sequence (DNA): TGTGCCAGCAGTGCTGCGGACGGGATGAACACTGAAGCTTTCTTT. It is translated as CASSAADGMNTEAFF.

V usage is TRBV20-1 and J usage is TRBJ2-5, with 7 bases lining up with TRBD2. CDR1 is DFQATT and CDR2 is SNEGSKA in the germline V gene (reference sequence). Trimming took 7 bases from V and 1 from J; bases not matched to a gene: 0. The CDR3 has 11 residues. The CDR3 region is CSGLAQETQYF. The CDR3 DNA sequence: TGCAGTGGACTAGCCCAAGAGACCCAGTACTTC.

This chain uses TRBV18 with TRBJ2-2; a possible D gene is TRBD1 (5 bases). Germline CDR1 KGHSH, CDR2 LQKENI. The CDR3 sequence is 14 residues long. Trimming shortened V by 4 bases and J by 4 bases, and 10 bases separated the two germline ends. CDR3 DNA: TGTGCCAGCTCACTCCTGGGGCTCACCGGGGAGCTGTTTTTT. It is translated as CASSLLGLTGELFF.

The rearrangement uses TRBV5-1 and TRBJ1-4; 8 bases fit TRBD1. CDR3 length: 15 residues. The germline V gene has CDR1 SGHRS and CDR2 YFSETQ. V shed 4 bases, J shed 8 bases, and the junction held 10 bases outside the gene matches. The CDR3 protein is CASSQGTGGGEKLFF. CDR3 coding DNA: TGCGCCAGCAGCCAAGGGACAGGAGGAGGGGAAAAACTGTTTTTT.

The chain carries TRBV25-1 and TRBJ2-7, with TRBD1 matching 8 bases. The CDR3 is 13 residues long. The V and J ends lost 5 bases and 7 bases, in that order; junction bases with no gene match: 7. Germline values: CDR1 MGHDK, CDR2 SYGVNS. In DNA form, the CDR3 reads TGTGCCAGCAGTACGAACAGGGGGGAAGAGCAGTACTTC. It specifies CASSTNRGEEQYF.

The chain recombines TRBV29-1 with TRBJ2-3, with a possible D match to TRBD1 (6 bases). The V gene's germline CDR1 is SQVTM and CDR2 ANQGSEA. The CDR3 is 12 residues long. V was shortened by 5 bases and J by 2 bases, with 8 bases between the two germline ends. The chain's CDR3 is CSVRDNTDTQYF. CDR3 nucleotide sequence: TGCAGCGTTCGGGACAACACAGATACGCAGTATTTT.